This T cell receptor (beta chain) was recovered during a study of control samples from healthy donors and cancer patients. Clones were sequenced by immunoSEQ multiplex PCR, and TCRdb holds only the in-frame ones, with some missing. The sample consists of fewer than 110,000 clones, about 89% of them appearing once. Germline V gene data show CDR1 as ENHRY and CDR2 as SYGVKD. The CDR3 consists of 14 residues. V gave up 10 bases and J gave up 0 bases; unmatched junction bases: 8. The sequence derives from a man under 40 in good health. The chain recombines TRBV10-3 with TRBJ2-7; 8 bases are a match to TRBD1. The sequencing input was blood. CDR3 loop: CASAQGVSSYEQYV. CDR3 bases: TGTGCCAGCGCACAGGGGGTGAGCTCCTACGAGCAGTACGTC.